The rows below give T cell receptor beta chains drawn from one sample of a study of T cell responses to AZD1222 COVID-19 vaccine. Produced via immunoSEQ multiplex PCR; TCRdb's table is partial and in-frame only. The sample lists 60,000 to 75,000 clones, approximately 90% seen once, with approximately 5% in the top ten. Sequencing was performed on peripheral blood, taken on day 0 of AZD1222 vaccination. Source of these receptors: an adult in good health. Both conserved end residues are part of each CDR3.

15 | TRBJ2-5 | TRBV5-4 | CASSLQIGAESEQYF
15 | TRBJ2-1 | TRBV3-1/TRBV3-2 | CASSPTGALDNEQFF
14 | TRBJ1-1 | TRBV18 | CASSPKRGNTEAFF
12 | TRBJ1-1 | TRBV2 | CASSERGLEAFF
16 | TRBJ1-6 | TRBV9 | CASSPSLRGNNSPLHF
15 | TRBJ1-2 | TRBV23-1 | CASIPPRGRYYGYTF
14 | TRBJ1-5 | TRBV5-1 | CASSPGQVNQPQHF
13 | TRBJ2-7 | TRBV6-5 | CASRTGQTYEQYF
13 | TRBJ1-4 | TRBV3-1/TRBV3-2 | CASRALGTKKLFF
18 | TRBJ1-2 | TRBV2 | CASSEGGQGGRWGYGYTF
14 | TRBJ2-5 | TRBV15 | CATSRGQSWETQYF
13 | TRBJ2-1 | TRBV20-1 | CSASQGAMDEQFF
15 | TRBJ1-2 | TRBV9 | CASSVARQGGRGYTF
15 | TRBJ2-1 | TRBV19 | CASSSSRTSGNEQFF
11 | TRBJ1-1 | TRBV2 | CASSEADRAFF
17 | TRBJ2-3 | TRBV15 | CATSRVLLAGRADTQYF
16 | TRBJ1-6 | TRBV4-1 | CASSELGQGFNSPLHF
13 | TRBJ2-7 | TRBV6-5 | CASRWAGSYEQYF
17 | TRBJ2-2 | TRBV5-1 | CASSLAVDSGPPRELFF
15 | TRBJ2-1 | TRBV5-1 | CASRYGQGSYNEQFF
16 | TRBJ2-1 | TRBV7-2 | CASSLAWGGLAHEQFF
16 | TRBJ1-6 | TRBV9 | CASSTRQSSYNSPLHF
16 | TRBJ1-2 | TRBV7-9 | CASSKQGQGYYYGYTF
12 | TRBJ1-3 | TRBV7-2 | CASSSYGNTIYF
15 | TRBJ2-1 | TRBV11-2 | CASSRGGMSYNEQFF
14 | TRBJ1-5 | TRBV2 | CATGFASGNHPQHF
15 | TRBJ2-4 | TRBV6-2/TRBV6-3 | CASNYDLRMKNIQYF
13 | TRBJ2-1 | TRBV19 | CASSIQAGGEQFF
13 | TRBJ2-5 | TRBV18 | CASSTGNQETQYF
15 | TRBJ1-4 | TRBV5-1 | CASSFGTATNEKLFF
13 | TRBJ2-5 | TRBV3-1/TRBV3-2 | CASSQDQQETQYF
15 | TRBJ1-2 | TRBV5-1 | CASSLGQGDRYGYTF
11 | TRBJ1-1 | TRBV19 | CASSIQGRAFF
16 | TRBJ2-5 | TRBV5-1 | CASSLSTGGYVETQYF
16 | TRBJ2-3 | TRBV3-1/TRBV3-2 | CASSQGLAGSTDTQYF
15 | TRBJ2-7 | TRBV6-5 | CASSFSGTGRIEQYF
15 | TRBJ1-2 | TRBV29-1 | CSVEVRKGSNYGYTF
14 | TRBJ2-5 | TRBV5-4 | CASSPTRRGETQYF
15 | TRBJ1-4 | TRBV5-1 | CASSHSGTTNEKLFF
16 | TRBJ2-5 | TRBV7-2 | CASSLTAGVRSETQYF
12 | TRBJ2-7 | TRBV5-6 | CASSWDGREQYF
13 | TRBJ1-2 | TRBV18 | CASSPDENYGYTF
15 | TRBJ1-5 | TRBV6-5 | CASSPGQIKHQPQHF
15 | TRBJ1-2 | TRBV27 | CASSLAGTGNYGYTF
13 | TRBJ1-1 | TRBV9 | CASSVAGRTEAFF
17 | TRBJ1-4 | TRBV19 | CASSIGQGLFLREKLFF
15 | TRBJ1-5 | TRBV2 | CASKEGGPSNQPQHF
16 | TRBJ1-2 | TRBV29-1 | CSVEGVTGGRHYGYTF
13 | TRBJ2-1 | TRBV29-1 | CSVDSHQHNEQFF
18 | TRBJ1-2 | TRBV19 | CASSTKITTPGAREGYTF
11 | TRBJ1-4 | TRBV12-3/TRBV12-4 | CASSLGEKLFF
16 | TRBJ1-6 | TRBV7-3 | CASSLSGTAPNSPLHF
14 | TRBJ1-1 | TRBV5-1 | CASSLGPANTEAFF
14 | TRBJ2-7 | TRBV5-6 | CASRGRGAGYEQYF
15 | TRBJ1-5 | TRBV12-5 | CASGLDLGRNQPQHF
16 | TRBJ1-2 | TRBV6-1 | CASSEALRTGFYGYTF
15 | TRBJ2-5 | TRBV5-6 | CASSLGGWAKETQYF